The 27 T cell receptor beta chains below come from one sample, sequenced in a study of T cells in Graves' hyperthyroidism and ophthalmopathy. Amplification of TCR beta CDR3 regions was performed using RNA transcripts as template. A first-round RT-PCR of the TCR CDR3 used the HTBI primer set. MiXCR was run by TCRdb on the multiplex PCR reads, yielding one entry per CDR3 protein. The table shows about 300,000 distinct CDR3 sequences, with roughly 19% occurring only once. Sequencing was done on a sample of blood. The source is a man aged 50 to 60 with Graves' ophthalmopathy.

This clonotype has at least ten counts. The chain has TRBV11-2 and TRBJ2-7; D gene unclear. V was clipped by 1 base and J by 1 base, with 8 bases between them. Germline values: CDR1 SGHAT, CDR2 FQNNGV. The CDR3 spans 14 residues. Here the CDR3 reads CASSLGVISYEQYF. The CDR3 DNA reads as TGTGCCAGCAGCTTAGGTGTGATTTCCTACGAGCAGTACTTC.

This clonotype was counted at least ten times. The chain recombines TRBV7-2 with TRBJ2-1, with D uncertain. V lost 2 bases and J 0 bases, leaving 8 bases between the germline ends. Germline CDR1 SGHTA, CDR2 FQGNSA. The CDR3 length is 15 residues. CDR3 region: CASSLKSSSYNEQFF. In DNA, the CDR3 is TGTGCCAGCAGCTTAAAAAGTTCCTCCTACAATGAGCAGTTCTTC.

This chain connects TRBV13 to TRBJ1-2, with D hard to call. In germline, CDR1 is PRHDT, CDR2 FYEKMQ (reference sequence). V lost 2 bases and J lost 4, with 11 bases in between. The CDR3 contains 14 residues. CDR3 sequence: CASSLRETGYGYTF. In DNA, the CDR3 is TGTGCCAGCAGCTTAAGGGAGACCGGCTATGGCTACACCTTC.

This clonotype was detected only a few times. CDR3 sequence (DNA): TGTGCCAGCAGCTTCAGGTTGTATGAGCAGTTCTTC. Its protein is CASSFRLYEQFF. This sequence joins TRBV6-1 and TRBJ2-1; no clear D gene. Germline values: CDR1 MNHNS, CDR2 SASEGT. Trimming removed 6 bases from V and 8 bases from J, with 11 bases in between. The CDR3 is made up of 12 amino acids.

V is TRBV6-9 and J is TRBJ2-1; TRBD2 aligns across 14 bases. Losses at the gene ends were 1 base for V and 3 bases for J; bases not matched to a gene: 2. The CDR3 has 17 residues. Germline V lookup: CDR1 MNHGY, CDR2 SVAAGI. The DNA for the CDR3 is TGTGCCAGCAGTTATTGGACTAGCGGGAGGTTCTACAATGAGCAGTTCTTC. Its translation is CASSYWTSGRFYNEQFF.

The chain carries TRBV6-1 and TRBJ2-7; 9 bases line up with TRBD1. The germline gives CDR1 MNHNS, CDR2 SASEGT. The V segment lost 9 bases and the J segment 0 bases; nucleotides outside the gene matches: 3. The CDR3 consists of 13 residues. The CDR3 protein is CARPGQGSYEQYF. The DNA for the CDR3 is TGTGCCAGGCCGGGACAGGGCTCCTACGAGCAGTACTTC.

This clonotype showed up many times. This chain links TRBV30 with TRBJ2-7; 7 bases map to TRBD1. Germline V gene data show CDR1 as GTSNPN and CDR2 as SVGIG (reference sequence). CDR3 length: 14 residues. V gave up 3 bases and J gave up 6 bases; unmatched junction bases: 11. The CDR3 sequence is CAWRPKQGFGEQYF. In DNA, the CDR3 is TGTGCCTGGAGACCGAAACAGGGGTTCGGCGAGCAGTACTTC.

There are a few counts of this clonotype. The chain carries TRBV29-1 and TRBJ2-1; no reliable D call. CDR3 length: 15 amino acids. Germline CDR1 reads SQVTM; CDR2 reads ANQGSEA. Trimming shortened V by 3 bases and J by 2 bases, and 14 bases separated the two germline ends. CDR3 sequence reads: CSVEPTFSPYNEQFF. CDR3 in DNA: TGCAGCGTTGAGCCTACCTTCTCCCCCTACAATGAGCAGTTCTTC.

J is TRBJ1-6 and V is TRBV5-1; D gene uncertain. The CDR3 covers 14 residues. V lost 2 bases and J 7 bases, leaving 10 bases between the germline ends. CDR1 and CDR2 from the germline V gene are SGHRS and YFSETQ. The CDR3 protein is CASSFGSNNSPLHF. CDR3 bases: TGCGCCAGCAGCTTTGGGAGTAACAATTCACCCCTCCACTTT.

This clonotype was recorded a few times. The chain combines TRBV6-1 with TRBJ1-2; TRBD1 is a possible D gene (5 bases). The V gene's germline CDR1 is MNHNS and CDR2 SASEGT. This CDR3 has 14 amino acids. Trimming took off 2 bases at V and 4 bases at J, with 11 bases between the two ends. CDR3 loop: CASSELMGGYGYTF. CDR3 coding DNA: TGTGCCAGCAGTGAACTGATGGGGGGCTATGGCTACACCTTC.

This clonotype was observed at least ten times. The chain links TRBV12-3 or TRBV12-4 to TRBJ2-7, with 7 bases that match TRBD2. Unmatched junction bases numbered 9, after V lost 6 bases and J lost 4 bases. The CDR3 loop spans 14 amino acids. The CDR3 spells CASRLSSGAYEQYF. As DNA, the CDR3 is TGTGCCAGCAGGCTTTCTAGCGGAGCTTACGAGCAGTACTTC.

This clonotype was recorded a few times. J is TRBJ2-2 and V is TRBV9, with D possibly being TRBD1 (5 bases). V lost 3 bases and J lost 4, with 13 bases in between. Germline CDR1 reads SGDLS; CDR2 reads YYNGEE. CDR3 length: 15 residues. The CDR3: CASSAVGDTTGELFF. The CDR3, as DNA: TGTGCCAGCAGCGCAGTAGGGGATACCACCGGGGAGCTGTTTTTT.

This clonotype has only a few counts. The chain joins TRBV6-1 to TRBJ1-2, with 8 positions matching TRBD1. V shed 3 bases, J shed 6 bases, and the junction held 3 bases outside the gene matches. Germline loops: CDR1 MNHNS, CDR2 SASEGT. The CDR3 consists of 13 residues. As DNA, the CDR3 is TGTGCCAGCAGTGAGCCGACAGGGGATGGCTACACCTTC. Translation gives CASSEPTGDGYTF.

This clonotype was picked up many times. The chain has TRBV2 and TRBJ2-1; D call uncertain. V was clipped by 3 bases and J by 7 bases, with 7 bases between them. Germline assignment: CDR1 SNHLY and CDR2 FYNNEI. The CDR3 runs 12 residues. In DNA, the CDR3 is TGTGCCAGCAGTGAGCAGGAGAATGAGCAGTTCTTC. Residues: CASSEQENEQFF.

The sample holds many counts of this clonotype. The rearrangement links TRBV20-1 to TRBJ2-7, with D possibly TRBD1 on 6 matching bases. CDR3 length: 12 residues. The germline CDR1 and CDR2 sequences are DFQATT and SNEGSKA (reference sequence). V was pared by 6 bases and J by 0 bases, with 9 bases between. This CDR3 reads CSAADSSYEQYF. The CDR3 nucleotides are TGCAGTGCGGCGGACAGCTCCTACGAGCAGTACTTC.

The chain links TRBV10-3 to TRBJ2-5; D perhaps matches TRBD2 (5 bases). Germline V gene lookup returns CDR1 ENHRY and CDR2 SYGVKD. The V gene lost 2 bases and the J gene lost 5 bases, with 15 bases spanning the gap. The CDR3 is 15 amino acids. This chain's CDR3 is CAISEVGAREETQYF. DNA of the CDR3: TGTGCCATCAGTGAGGTTGGAGCAAGGGAGGAGACCCAGTACTTC.

The chain combines TRBV13 with TRBJ2-3; 8 bases are a match to TRBD1. The J segment lost 1 base and the V segment lost 5 bases, leaving 14 bases of the junction unmatched. This CDR3 spans 18 amino acids. Germline assignment: CDR1 PRHDT and CDR2 FYEKMQ (reference sequence). In DNA form, the CDR3 reads TGTGCCAGCAGCCTGGGACAGGAAGACTCCTGGGGCACAGATACGCAGTATTTT. Residues: CASSLGQEDSWGTDTQYF.

This clonotype was counted only a few times. V and J are TRBV29-1 and TRBJ2-7, with a tentative D call TRBD1 (6 bases). Germline V gene data show CDR1 as SQVTM and CDR2 as ANQGSEA. The CDR3 runs to 13 residues. V lost 0 bases to trimming and J lost 6 bases, with 12 bases between them. The CDR3 region has the DNA TGCAGCGTTGAAGAAGGGGGAGCTGGCGAGCAGTACTTC. It codes for CSVEEGGAGEQYF.

This clonotype was observed at least ten times. The chain links TRBV2 to TRBJ2-1; 9 bases match TRBD2. The germline CDR1 and CDR2 sequences are SNHLY and FYNNEI. This CDR3 has 16 amino acids. J lost 8 bases, V lost 6 bases, and 14 bases had no gene match. Here the CDR3 reads CASSNPFSGSMDEQFF. CDR3 coding DNA: TGTGCCAGCAGCAATCCCTTTAGCGGGAGTATGGATGAGCAGTTCTTC.

The sample holds many counts of this clonotype. V usage is TRBV5-1 and J usage is TRBJ1-4, with a weak D call TRBD1 (6 bases). Germline CDR1 SGHRS, CDR2 YFSETQ. The CDR3 has 14 amino acids. Trimming took 2 bases from V and 5 from J, leaving 10 bases between them. The CDR3 nucleotides are TGCGCCAGCAGCTTTACAGGGAGAAATGAAAAACTGTTTTTT. This translates into CASSFTGRNEKLFF.

On this clonotype: A much larger clone differs from this one at a single base, so this may be a read error. This chain uses TRBV6-2 or TRBV6-3 with TRBJ2-5, with a weak D call TRBD1 (5 bases). Trimming stripped 4 bases from V and 5 bases from J, with 17 bases between. The CDR3 runs to 15 residues. Germline loops: CDR1 MNHEY, CDR2 SVGEGT. The CDR3 spells CASSSLTARGETQYF. As DNA, the CDR3 is TGTGCCAGCAGTTCTCTGACAGCCCGTGGGGAGACCCAGTACTTC.

A few counts support this clonotype. CDR3 amino acids: CASSVDQTGTYGYTF. CDR3 nucleotide sequence: TGTGCCAGCAGCGTCGACCAAACAGGGACCTATGGCTACACCTTC. The J gene is TRBJ1-2, the V gene TRBV9; tentatively, D is TRBD1 (6 bases). In germline, CDR1 is SGDLS, CDR2 YYNGEE. The ends were cut back, 2 bases at V and 4 bases at J, with 15 bases in the middle. The length of the CDR3 is 15 residues.

There are many counts of this clonotype. J is TRBJ1-1 and V is TRBV12-3 or TRBV12-4, with 9 positions matching TRBD1. The CDR3 length is 14 residues. V shed 5 bases and J 5 bases; nucleotides not matched to a gene: 6. The CDR3 sequence is CASSATGGQTEAFF. The CDR3 region has the DNA TGTGCCAGCAGTGCGACAGGGGGTCAGACTGAAGCTTTCTTT.

There are many counts of this clonotype. This chain joins TRBV11-2 and TRBJ2-7; 7 bases agree with TRBD2. This CDR3 region has 14 residues. CDR1 SGHAT and CDR2 FQNNGV come from the germline V gene. The junction had 0 bases not matched to a gene; V was cut back by 1 base and J by 0 bases. CDR3 protein: CASSLAGGSYEQYF. In nucleotides, the CDR3 is TGTGCCAGCAGCTTAGCGGGGGGCTCCTACGAGCAGTACTTC.

This clonotype appeared many times. The V gene is TRBV24-1, the J gene TRBJ1-5, with 9 bases fitting TRBD1. The germline CDR1 and CDR2 sequences are KGHDR and SFDVKD. CDR3 size: 17 residues. Losses at the gene ends were 6 bases for V and 0 bases for J; bases not matched to a gene: 8. The chain's CDR3 is CATSSGQGVNSNQPQHF. The CDR3 DNA reads as TGTGCCACCAGTTCGGGACAGGGAGTGAATAGCAATCAGCCCCAGCATTTT.

The sample holds a few counts of this clonotype. This chain uses TRBV27 with TRBJ2-2; TRBD1 might be the D (6 bases). Germline CDR1 and CDR2: MNHEY and SMNVEV (reference sequence). V lost 5 bases, J lost 6 bases, and 19 bases lay in between. This CDR3 has 16 residues. The CDR3 nucleotides are TGTGCCAGCAGTCCGCGCCCAGGGACACGCGCCGGGGAGCTGTTTTTT. This encodes CASSPRPGTRAGELFF.

The chain recombines TRBV19 with TRBJ1-5, with D possibly matching TRBD1 (5 bases). The germline V and J ends were trimmed by 6 bases and 6 bases, with 12 bases remaining between them. The germline V gene encodes CDR1 LNHDA and CDR2 SQIVND (reference sequence). The CDR3 has 13 residues. CDR3 sequence reads: CASSGAGPQPQHF. Here the CDR3 DNA reads TGTGCCAGTAGCGGGGCAGGGCCTCAGCCCCAGCATTTT.